The 26 T cell receptor beta chains below all came from one sample that was sequenced in a study of CXCR3 chemokines and chemotherapy response in bladder cancer. Via MiXCR, TCRdb re-called the PCR reads, giving one row per CDR3 protein. The sample includes approximately 13,000 distinct CDR3 sequences, roughly 12% of them seen just once. Sample acquisition took place from a patient whose treatment included neoadjuvant chemotherapy. The receptors come from a human donor with bladder cancer that did not respond to neoadjuvant chemotherapy.

The V call is TRBV5-5, the J call TRBJ1-1; tentatively, D is TRBD1 (5 bases). Germline-derived CDR1 and CDR2 are SGHKS and YYEKEE (reference sequence). The germline V and J ends were trimmed by 1 base and 5 bases, with 15 bases remaining between them. The CDR3 has 15 amino acids. The CDR3 DNA follows: TGTGCCAGCAGCTTGTCCCCGGGGGGGAGAACTGAAGCTTTCTTT. It encodes CASSLSPGGRTEAFF.

Judged by abundance, this clonotype is medium-sized. V is TRBV19 and J is TRBJ2-1; the match to TRBD2 covers 16 bases. Germline V CDR1 and CDR2: LNHDA, SQIVND (reference sequence). V shed 5 bases, J shed 3 bases, and the junction held 4 bases outside the gene matches. CDR3 length equals 17 residues. DNA for the CDR3: TGTGCCAGTAGTCCGGGACTAGCGGGGGGGAACTACAATGAGCAGTTCTTC. This sequence encodes CASSPGLAGGNYNEQFF. The full variable domain, its missing parts supplied by reference TRBV19 and TRBJ2-1, is DGGITQSPKYLFRKEGQNVTLSCEQNLNHDAMYWYRQDPGQGLRLIYYSQIVNDFQKGDIAEGYSVSREKKESFPLTVTSAQKNPTAFYLCASSPGLAGGNYNEQFFGPGTRLTVL.

Notes on this clonotype: This may be a read error: a much more frequent sequence differs by one nucleotide. V gene TRBV6-1 combines with J gene TRBJ1-3; D ambiguous. The CDR3 length is 18 residues. Trimming cost V 1 base and J 0 bases, with 16 bases left between them. CDR1 and CDR2 (germline): MNHNS, SASEGT. CDR3 region: CASSEEFYIARSGNTIYF. CDR3 sequence (DNA): TGTGCCAGCAGTGAAGAGTTCTATATAGCGCGCTCTGGAAACACCATATATTTT.

This clonotype was seen a handful of times. The genes are TRBV18 and TRBJ2-7; 8 positions agree with TRBD2. Germline V CDR1 and CDR2: KGHSH, LQKENI. The CDR3 is made up of 14 amino acids. The V gene end was trimmed by 3 bases and the J gene end by 2 bases; junction bases not matched to a gene: 3. CDR3 region: CASSPTRGAYEQYF. The CDR3 region has the DNA TGTGCCAGCTCACCGACGCGGGGGGCCTACGAGCAGTACTTC.

This clonotype has at least ten counts. The V call is TRBV18, the J call TRBJ2-7, with D possibly matching TRBD1 (5 bases). V was trimmed by 3 bases and J by 3 bases, leaving 18 bases between them. The CDR3 is 16 residues long. Germline V gives CDR1 KGHSH, CDR2 LQKENI. CDR3 region: CASSPASVRGHYEQYF. The CDR3 nucleotides read TGTGCCAGCTCACCGGCGTCAGTAAGGGGCCACTACGAGCAGTACTTC.

This clonotype ranks as medium-sized. The gene calls are TRBV7-9 and TRBJ2-3; TRBD2 agrees at 7 bases. Germline-derived CDR1 and CDR2 are SEHNR and FQNEAQ (reference sequence). The CDR3 extends over 17 amino acids. V lost 1 base, J lost 0 bases, and 7 bases stayed unmatched. The CDR3 DNA follows: TGTGCCAGCAGCTTAGGGGAGGGCTATTACAGCACAGATACGCAGTATTTT. Residues: CASSLGEGYYSTDTQYF.

This clonotype has ten or more counts. The V gene is TRBV7-2, the J gene TRBJ1-4, with D perhaps matching TRBD1 (5 bases). The V gene lost 6 bases and the J gene lost 7 bases, with 15 bases spanning the gap. The CDR3 totals 14 residues. Looked up from germline, CDR1 is SGHTA and CDR2 is FQGNSA. This chain's CDR3 is CASRPGGAVEKLFF. The CDR3, as DNA: TGTGCCAGCAGGCCCGGAGGGGCCGTTGAAAAACTGTTTTTT.

In this sample, this clonotype is medium-sized (0.01 to 0.1%). The chain links TRBV27 to TRBJ1-1; no reliable D call. Per germline, CDR1 MNHEY and CDR2 SMNVEV (reference sequence). The V and J ends lost 0 bases and 8 bases respectively, with 7 bases between them. This CDR3 has 12 residues. This CDR3 is CASSLSGREAFF. CDR3 DNA: TGTGCCAGCAGTTTATCAGGGAGGGAAGCTTTCTTT.

This clonotype was counted many times. This chain uses TRBV28 with TRBJ2-7; 11 positions match TRBD2. This CDR3 has 16 amino acids. The V and J ends lost 4 bases and 1 base, in that order; junction bases with no gene match: 6. Germline V gives CDR1 MDHEN, CDR2 SYDVKM. In nucleotides, the CDR3 is TGTGCCAGCAGTTCCACGGGACTAGCGGTTTCCTACGAGCAGTACTTC. It codes for CASSSTGLAVSYEQYF.

This clonotype was seen many times. The chain has TRBV7-9 and TRBJ2-5; the D gene is possibly TRBD1 (6 bases). Trimming stripped 1 base from V and 5 bases from J, with 20 bases between. This CDR3 comprises 17 residues. Germline V lookup: CDR1 SEHNR, CDR2 FQNEAQ (reference sequence). The CDR3 DNA follows: TGTGCCAGCAGCTTAGGCCTCACAGGGTATGAACCGGAGACCCAGTACTTC. It yields the protein CASSLGLTGYEPETQYF.

This clonotype has more than one count but fewer than ten. The V call is TRBV5-6, the J call TRBJ2-3; tentatively, D is TRBD2 (5 bases). Germline CDR1 and CDR2: SGHDT and YYEEEE. The CDR3 has 16 amino acids. V was cut by 4 bases and J by 4 bases, with 19 bases left in between. Written as DNA, the CDR3 is TGTGCCAGCAGCCCCGGACTCATCTCAAACCCAGATACGCAGTATTTT. Protein: CASSPGLISNPDTQYF.

The rearrangement uses TRBV7-3 and TRBJ2-1; 14 positions match TRBD2. V was clipped by 2 bases and J by 5 bases; unmatched bases: 5. In germline, CDR1 is SGHTA, CDR2 FQGTGA. The CDR3 is made up of 17 amino acids. Here the CDR3 DNA reads TGTGCCAGCAGCTTATGGGGGACTAGCGGGGGAAACAATGAGCAGTTCTTC. Amino acids: CASSLWGTSGGNNEQFF.

This clonotype ranks as medium-sized. CDR3 protein: CASSIGLLDEQFF. The CDR3 region has the DNA TGTGCCAGTAGTATAGGACTATTAGATGAGCAGTTCTTC. This chain connects TRBV19 to TRBJ2-1; the D gene is possibly TRBD2 (5 bases). V lost 1 base, J lost 8 bases, and 9 bases lay in between. CDR3 length: 13 amino acids. Per germline, CDR1 LNHDA and CDR2 SQIVND (reference sequence).

The chain links TRBV7-3 to TRBJ1-1; possible D gene TRBD1, 5 bases. V was clipped by 1 base and J by 3 bases, with 9 bases between them. CDR3 length equals 14 residues. Germline values: CDR1 SGHTA, CDR2 FQGTGA. CDR3 loop: CASSLMGGDTEAFF. The CDR3 DNA sequence: TGTGCCAGCAGCTTAATGGGGGGGGACACTGAAGCTTTCTTT.

This clonotype was counted many times. The chain joins TRBV6-1 to TRBJ1-2; D may be TRBD1 (6 bases). There are 14 residues in the CDR3. The V and J ends lost 7 bases and 0 bases respectively, with 12 bases between them. Germline CDR1 and CDR2: MNHNS and SASEGT. The CDR3, as DNA: TGTGCCAGCACCCGACAGGCTACTAACTATGGCTACACCTTC. This translates into CASTRQATNYGYTF.

At least ten counts were recorded for this clonotype. The chain combines TRBV6-1 with TRBJ1-1; D remains ambiguous. Germline V gene lookup returns CDR1 MNHNS and CDR2 SASEGT. V was trimmed by 2 bases and J by 2 bases, leaving 6 bases between them. The CDR3 totals 13 residues. CDR3 region: CASSEQLNTEAFF. The CDR3 region has the DNA TGTGCCAGCAGTGAACAGCTAAACACTGAAGCTTTCTTT.

V and J are TRBV27 and TRBJ2-3; TRBD2 matches 10 bases. The CDR3 sequence is 16 residues long. The germline V gene encodes CDR1 MNHEY and CDR2 SMNVEV (reference sequence). The trim removed 5 bases at V and 2 bases at J, leaving 7 bases unmatched. The CDR3 sequence: CASSTLSGGITDTQYF. The CDR3 coding sequence is TGTGCCAGCAGTACTCTTAGCGGGGGGATCACAGATACGCAGTATTTT.

By share, this clonotype ranks as medium-sized. The chain is built from TRBV11-2 and TRBJ2-1, with D hard to call. V was shortened by 5 bases and J by 5 bases, with 16 bases between the two germline ends. The CDR3 is made up of 15 amino acids. CDR1 and CDR2 (germline): SGHAT, FQNNGV. The CDR3 loop is CASSEDGLFDNEQFF. As DNA, the CDR3 is TGTGCCAGCAGCGAGGACGGGCTTTTCGACAATGAGCAGTTCTTC.

The J gene is TRBJ2-5, the V gene TRBV7-2; a possible D gene is TRBD1 (5 bases). V was clipped by 1 base and J by 5 bases, with 8 bases between them. Per germline, CDR1 SGHTA and CDR2 FQGNSA. The CDR3 loop spans 13 amino acids. The CDR3 bases are TGTGCCAGCAGCTTAGTTGGGGCGGAGACCCAGTACTTC. Translating gives CASSLVGAETQYF.

This clonotype was picked up many times. The chain has TRBV6-1 and TRBJ1-1; D is perhaps TRBD1 (6 bases). CDR1 is MNHNS, CDR2 SASEGT, per germline. The CDR3 covers 13 residues. V gave up 6 bases and J gave up 2 bases, with 10 bases separating them. CDR3 DNA sequence: TGTGCCAGCAGCTCGGACAGCAACACTGAAGCTTTCTTT. The encoded protein is CASSSDSNTEAFF.

This clonotype has at least ten counts. CDR3 DNA: TGTGCCAGTAGTAAGGCGGGAGGGGCCCTCTACGAGCAGTACTTC. Translating it yields CASSKAGGALYEQYF. This chain connects TRBV19 to TRBJ2-7, with 9 bases that match TRBD2. V was clipped by 4 bases and J by 3 bases; unmatched bases: 7. The CDR3 consists of 15 residues. CDR1 is LNHDA and CDR2 is SQIVND in the germline V gene (reference sequence). The entire variable domain, with the rest obtained from reference TRBV19 and TRBJ2-7, is as follows: DGGITQSPKYLFRKEGQNVTLSCEQNLNHDAMYWYRQDPGQGLRLIYYSQIVNDFQKGDIAEGYSVSREKKESFPLTVTSAQKNPTAFYLCASSKAGGALYEQYFGPGTRLTVT.

This clonotype counts as medium-sized. Here the CDR3 reads CASSGASRGNNEQFF. CDR3 nucleotides: TGTGCCAGCAGTGGGGCCTCTCGGGGAAACAATGAGCAGTTCTTC. The rearrangement links TRBV6-1 to TRBJ2-1; possibly TRBD2 for D (5 bases). Germline loops: CDR1 MNHNS, CDR2 SASEGT. This CDR3 is 15 amino acids long. Trimming took 4 bases from V and 5 from J, leaving 15 bases between them.

In its sample, this clonotype was seen many times. This chain joins TRBV19 and TRBJ2-7; D uncertain. CDR3 length: 14 residues. Looked up from germline, CDR1 is LNHDA and CDR2 is SQIVND (reference sequence). Between the trimmed V and J ends, which lost 6 bases and 3 bases, there was a span of 15 bases. This CDR3 reads CASRGKAPLYEQYF. The CDR3 DNA is TGTGCCAGTAGGGGGAAGGCACCCCTCTACGAGCAGTACTTC.

This clonotype was recorded at least ten times. The chain is built from TRBV19 and TRBJ2-7; 7 nucleotides line up with TRBD2. CDR1 and CDR2 from the germline V gene are LNHDA and SQIVND (reference sequence). This CDR3 is built from 16 residues. Losses at the gene ends were 5 bases for V and 2 bases for J; bases not matched to a gene: 12. The DNA for the CDR3 is TGTGCCAGTAGTCCCCTGGGGGAGGGAGCTGCCTACGAGCAGTACTTC. Its protein is CASSPLGEGAAYEQYF. The variable domain in full, completed from reference TRBV19 and TRBJ2-7, reads DGGITQSPKYLFRKEGQNVTLSCEQNLNHDAMYWYRQDPGQGLRLIYYSQIVNDFQKGDIAEGYSVSREKKESFPLTVTSAQKNPTAFYLCASSPLGEGAAYEQYFGPGTRLTVT.

This clonotype came up a few times. The chain links TRBV10-3 to TRBJ2-3; TRBD2 is a possible D gene (7 bases). Trimming cost V 2 bases and J 4 bases, with 16 bases left between them. Germline lookup yields CDR1 ENHRY and CDR2 SYGVKD. CDR3 length: 16 amino acids. CDR3 bases: TGTGCCATCAGTGAGGAGGGGGGGGCGCAGGCAGATACGCAGTATTTT. It is translated as CAISEEGGAQADTQYF.

This clonotype was counted at least ten times. This chain joins TRBV7-2 and TRBJ2-5; D is uncertain. Germline lookup yields CDR1 SGHTA and CDR2 FQGNSA. Deletions cut 1 base from V and 3 bases from J, with 9 bases between. This CDR3 comprises 14 residues. Here the CDR3 reads CASSLGSLKETQYF. CDR3 DNA: TGTGCCAGCAGCTTAGGCTCTCTTAAAGAGACCCAGTACTTC.